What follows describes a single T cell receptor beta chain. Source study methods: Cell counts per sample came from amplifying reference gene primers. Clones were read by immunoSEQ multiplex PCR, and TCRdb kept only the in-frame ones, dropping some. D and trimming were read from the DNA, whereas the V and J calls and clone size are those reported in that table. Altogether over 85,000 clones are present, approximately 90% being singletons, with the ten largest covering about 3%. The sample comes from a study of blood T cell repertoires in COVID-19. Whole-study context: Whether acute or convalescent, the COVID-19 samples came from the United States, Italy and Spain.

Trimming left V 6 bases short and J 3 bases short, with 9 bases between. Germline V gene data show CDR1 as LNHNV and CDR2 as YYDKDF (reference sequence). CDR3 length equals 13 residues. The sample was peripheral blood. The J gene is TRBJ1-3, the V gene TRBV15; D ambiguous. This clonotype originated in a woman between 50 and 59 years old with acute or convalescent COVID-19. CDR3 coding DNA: TGTGCCACCAGTCGTGGAGATGGAAACACCATATATTTT. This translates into CATSRGDGNTIYF.